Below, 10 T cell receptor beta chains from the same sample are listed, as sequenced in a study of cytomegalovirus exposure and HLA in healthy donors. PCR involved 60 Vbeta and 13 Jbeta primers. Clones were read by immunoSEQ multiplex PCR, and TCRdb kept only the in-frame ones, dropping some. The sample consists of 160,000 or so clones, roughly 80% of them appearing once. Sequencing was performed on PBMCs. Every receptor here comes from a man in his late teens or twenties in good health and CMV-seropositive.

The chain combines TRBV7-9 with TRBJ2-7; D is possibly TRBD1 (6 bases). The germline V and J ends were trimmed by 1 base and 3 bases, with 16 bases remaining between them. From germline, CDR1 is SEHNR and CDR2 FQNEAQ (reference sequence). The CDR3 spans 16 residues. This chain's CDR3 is CASSLGSGTQFYEQYF. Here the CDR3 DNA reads TGTGCCAGCAGCTTAGGATCGGGGACACAATTCTACGAGCAGTACTTC.

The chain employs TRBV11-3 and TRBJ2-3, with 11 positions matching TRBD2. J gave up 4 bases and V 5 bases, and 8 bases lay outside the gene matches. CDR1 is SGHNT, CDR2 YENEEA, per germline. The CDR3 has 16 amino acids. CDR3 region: CASSLRLAGSSDTQYF. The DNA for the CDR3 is TGTGCCAGCAGCCTGAGACTAGCGGGAAGTTCAGATACGCAGTATTTT.

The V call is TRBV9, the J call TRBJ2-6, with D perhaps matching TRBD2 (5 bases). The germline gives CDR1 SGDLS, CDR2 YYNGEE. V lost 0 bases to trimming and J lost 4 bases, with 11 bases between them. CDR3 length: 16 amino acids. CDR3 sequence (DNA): TGTGCCAGCAGCGTAGTCAGAGGGCGGGGGGCCAACGTCCTGACTTTC. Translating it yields CASSVVRGRGANVLTF.

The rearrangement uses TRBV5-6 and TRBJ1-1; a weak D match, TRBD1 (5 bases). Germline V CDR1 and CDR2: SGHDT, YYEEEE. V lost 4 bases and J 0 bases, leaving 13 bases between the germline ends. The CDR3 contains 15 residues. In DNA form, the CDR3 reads TGTGCCAGCAGCCTGGGATTGGGGCTGAACACTGAAGCTTTCTTT. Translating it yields CASSLGLGLNTEAFF. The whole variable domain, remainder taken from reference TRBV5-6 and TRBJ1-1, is DAGVTQSPTHLIKTRGQQVTLRCSPKSGHDTVSWYQQALGQGPQFIFQYYEEEERQRGNFPDRFSGHQFPNYSSELNVNALLLGDSALYLCASSLGLGLNTEAFFGQGTRLTVV.

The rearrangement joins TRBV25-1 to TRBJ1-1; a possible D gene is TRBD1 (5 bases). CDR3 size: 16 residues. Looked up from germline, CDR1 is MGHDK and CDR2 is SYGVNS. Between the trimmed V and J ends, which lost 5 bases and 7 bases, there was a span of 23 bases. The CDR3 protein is CASSLFLRRTFGEAFF. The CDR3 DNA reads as TGTGCCAGCAGTTTATTTTTGCGAAGGACATTCGGTGAAGCTTTCTTT. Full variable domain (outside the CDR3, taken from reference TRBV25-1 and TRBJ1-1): EADIYQTPRYLVIGTGKKITLECSQTMGHDKMYWYQQDPGMELHLIHYSYGVNSTEKGDLSSESTVSRIRTEHFPLTLESARPSHTSQYLCASSLFLRRTFGEAFFGQGTRLTVV.

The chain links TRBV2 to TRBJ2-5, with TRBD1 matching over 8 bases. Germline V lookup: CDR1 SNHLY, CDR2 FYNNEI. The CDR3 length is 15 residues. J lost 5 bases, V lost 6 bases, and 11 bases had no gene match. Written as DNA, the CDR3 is TGTGCCAGCAGGGAAAGGACAGGGTCATACGAGACCCAGTACTTC. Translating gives CASRERTGSYETQYF.

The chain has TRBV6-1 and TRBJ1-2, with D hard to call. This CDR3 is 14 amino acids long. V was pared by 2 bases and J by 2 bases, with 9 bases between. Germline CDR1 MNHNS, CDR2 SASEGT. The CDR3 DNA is TGTGCCAGCAGTGAATTTTCAGAAAACTATGGCTACACCTTC. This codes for CASSEFSENYGYTF.

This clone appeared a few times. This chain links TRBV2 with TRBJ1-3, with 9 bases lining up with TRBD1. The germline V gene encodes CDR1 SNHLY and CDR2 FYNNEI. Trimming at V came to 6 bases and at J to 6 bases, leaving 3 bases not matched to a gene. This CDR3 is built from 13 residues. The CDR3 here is CASRGTGLNTIYF. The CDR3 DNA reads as TGTGCCAGCAGGGGGACAGGGTTAAACACCATATATTTT.

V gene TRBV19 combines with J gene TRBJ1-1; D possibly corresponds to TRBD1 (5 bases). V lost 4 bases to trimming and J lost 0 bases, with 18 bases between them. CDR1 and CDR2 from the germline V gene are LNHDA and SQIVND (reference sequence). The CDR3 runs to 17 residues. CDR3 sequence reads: CASSTLGQQNMNTEAFF. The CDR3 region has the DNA TGTGCCAGTAGTACCTTGGGGCAACAGAACATGAACACTGAAGCTTTCTTT. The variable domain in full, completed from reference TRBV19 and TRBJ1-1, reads DGGITQSPKYLFRKEGQNVTLSCEQNLNHDAMYWYRQDPGQGLRLIYYSQIVNDFQKGDIAEGYSVSREKKESFPLTVTSAQKNPTAFYLCASSTLGQQNMNTEAFFGQGTRLTVV.

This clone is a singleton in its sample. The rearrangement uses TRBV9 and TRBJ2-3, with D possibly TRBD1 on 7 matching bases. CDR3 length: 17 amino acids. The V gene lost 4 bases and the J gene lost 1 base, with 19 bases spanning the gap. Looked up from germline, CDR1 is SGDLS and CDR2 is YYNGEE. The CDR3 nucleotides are TGTGCCAGCAGCCCCGATATAGGAGGGGGCGGCACAGATACGCAGTATTTT. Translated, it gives CASSPDIGGGGTDTQYF.